The present T cell receptor beta chain was sequenced within a study of T cell responses to AZD1222 COVID-19 vaccine. Study conclusions and caveats: Elevations in Spike-specific TCR breadth and depth followed administration of two AZD1222 doses. No day 14 peak samples; only post-peak repertoires were characterized. Baseline serology detected seropositivity in only six AZD1222 recipients. Per reports, nearly half of all spike-specific TCRs target regions that are unmutated in variants.

For this clone: No antigen is known for it.

The CDR3 covers 13 residues. Germline V gene data show CDR1 as ENHRY and CDR2 as SYGVKD. V was shortened by 2 bases and J by 5 bases, with 9 bases between the two germline ends. Sequenced by immunoSEQ multiplex PCR; TCRdb stores in-frame clones only, minus some. Of over 150,000 clones detected, approximately 86% appear once; the ten largest clones hold 11%. The chain carries TRBV10-3 and TRBJ1-2; D gene unclear. The specimen comprised peripheral blood, sampled 28 days after the second AZD1222 dose. The source is an adult who received the AZD1222 COVID-19 vaccine. CDR3 sequence: CAISEVGRYGYTF. DNA of the CDR3: TGTGCCATCAGTGAGGTAGGGCGGTATGGCTACACCTTC.